Following are 21 T cell receptor beta chains from one sample sequenced in a study of cytomegalovirus exposure and HLA in healthy donors. The primer mix had 60 Vbeta and 13 Jbeta primers. TCRdb's copy holds only in-frame clones and misses some; the assay was immunoSEQ multiplex PCR. This sample carries some 120,000 clones, about 73% of them seen once, and the ten largest clones take 3.5% to 5%. Sample: PBMCs. These receptor sequences come from a woman in her forties or fifties in good health and CMV-seropositive.

The gene calls are TRBV9 and TRBJ2-7; 9 nucleotides align to TRBD1. This CDR3 region has 15 residues. The V gene end was trimmed by 0 bases and the J gene end by 7 bases; junction bases not matched to a gene: 8. Germline V gene data show CDR1 as SGDLS and CDR2 as YYNGEE. The CDR3 protein is CASSVGGQGSGEQYF. The CDR3 region has the DNA TGTGCCAGCAGCGTAGGGGGACAGGGATCTGGAGAGCAGTACTTC.

The V gene is TRBV10-1, the J gene TRBJ2-7; D perhaps matches TRBD2 (6 bases). Germline CDR1 and CDR2: WNHNN and SYGVQD (reference sequence). This CDR3 has 14 residues. The V end lost 8 bases, the J end lost 3 bases, and 17 bases lay between the germline ends. CDR3: CASGAGGQGYEQYF. In nucleotides, the CDR3 is TGCGCCAGCGGCGCCGGAGGGCAGGGCTACGAGCAGTACTTC.

This chain joins TRBV21-1 and TRBJ2-1; the tabulated D call, TRBD2, remains unverified against the DNA. TRBV21-1 is an annotated pseudogene. The CDR3 is 14 amino acids. Here the CDR3 DNA reads TGTGCCAACTCAGGGACTAGTGGCGACAATGAGCAGTTCTTC. Protein sequence: CANSGTSGDNEQFF.

V is TRBV7-8 and J is TRBJ1-2, with 11 nucleotides matching TRBD1. There are 14 residues in the CDR3. From germline, CDR1 is SGHVS and CDR2 FQNEAQ. The ends lost 3 bases at V and 8 bases at J; junction bases unmatched: 5. In DNA form, the CDR3 reads TGTGCCAGCAGCTTGGGACAGGGGGTCCGCGGCTACACCTTC. This gives the protein CASSLGQGVRGYTF.

The gene calls are TRBV7-9 and TRBJ2-1, with D maybe TRBD1 (5 bases). Germline V gene data show CDR1 as SEHNR and CDR2 as FQNEAQ (reference sequence). The V end lost 2 bases, the J end lost 0 bases, and 5 bases lay between the germline ends. This CDR3 has 14 amino acids. For the CDR3, the DNA is TGTGCCAGCAGCTTACAGGGCTCCTACAATGAGCAGTTCTTC. Its protein product is CASSLQGSYNEQFF. Full variable domain (outside the CDR3, taken from reference TRBV7-9 and TRBJ2-1): DTGVSQNPRHKITKRGQNVTFRCDPISEHNRLYWYRQTLGQGPEFLTYFQNEAQLEKSRLLSDRFSAERPKGSFSTLEIQRTEQGDSAMYLCASSLQGSYNEQFFGPGTRLTVL.

The rearrangement uses TRBV28 and TRBJ1-5, with D possibly matching TRBD1 (5 bases). Germline V lookup: CDR1 MDHEN, CDR2 SYDVKM. V was cut by 6 bases and J by 7 bases, with 19 bases left in between. The CDR3 runs to 15 residues. CDR3 in amino acids: CASSPPVSGVQPQHF. In DNA, the CDR3 is TGTGCCAGCAGCCCTCCCGTATCGGGGGTCCAGCCCCAGCATTTT.

The rearrangement uses TRBV9 and TRBJ2-2, with 12 bases identical to TRBD2. CDR3 length: 17 residues. V dropped 0 bases and J dropped 3; count of bases not matched to a gene: 3. Looked up from germline, CDR1 is SGDLS and CDR2 is YYNGEE. The CDR3 DNA reads as TGTGCCAGCAGCGTAGCAACTAGCGGGGGGTACACCGGGGAGCTGTTTTTT. Encoded protein: CASSVATSGGYTGELFF.

The chain combines TRBV5-1 with TRBJ1-3; tentative D call: TRBD1 (5 bases). CDR1 is SGHRS and CDR2 is YFSETQ in the germline V gene. The CDR3 extends over 14 amino acids. V was cut by 4 bases and J by 1 base, with 9 bases left in between. CDR3 nucleotides: TGCGCCAGCAGCCCGGGACTATCTGGAAACACCATATATTTT. Translating it yields CASSPGLSGNTIYF.

The V gene is TRBV5-5, the J gene TRBJ2-5, with a weak D call TRBD2 (6 bases). V was pared by 2 bases and J by 2 bases, with 7 bases between. Germline CDR1 and CDR2: SGHKS and YYEKEE (reference sequence). This CDR3 is built from 13 residues. The DNA for the CDR3 is TGTGCCAGCAGCTTCGGGGGTCAAGAGACCCAGTACTTC. Translation gives CASSFGGQETQYF.

The gene calls are TRBV15 and TRBJ1-6; D is perhaps TRBD1 (6 bases). CDR3 length: 16 residues. The germline CDR1 and CDR2 sequences are LNHNV and YYDKDF (reference sequence). V was trimmed by 8 bases and J by 8 bases, leaving 22 bases between them. This CDR3 is CATRQPSTGKHSPLHF. CDR3 coding DNA: TGTGCCACCCGACAACCCAGTACAGGGAAACATTCACCCCTCCACTTT. The full variable domain, in which reference TRBV15 and TRBJ1-6 provide the parts outside the CDR3, is DAMVIQNPRYQVTQFGKPVTLSCSQTLNHNVMYWYQQKSSQAPKLLFHYYDKDFNNEADTPDNFQSRRPNTSFCFLDIRSPGLGDTAMYLCATRQPSTGKHSPLHFGNGTRLTVT.

This chain connects TRBV5-4 to TRBJ1-2, with 8 bases matching TRBD1. Germline-derived CDR1 and CDR2 are SGHNT and YYREEE (reference sequence). With V trimmed by 6 bases and J by 7 bases, 17 bases remained unmatched. The CDR3 runs 16 residues. In DNA, the CDR3 is TGTGCCAGCACTATTGGGGGGACAGGATCCTCGGGTGGCTACACCTTC. It codes for CASTIGGTGSSGGYTF.

The V and J genes are TRBV11-2 and TRBJ1-3, with unresolved D. The V gene lost 2 bases and the J gene lost 0 bases, with 8 bases spanning the gap. From germline, CDR1 is SGHAT and CDR2 FQNNGV. The CDR3 contains 15 residues. CDR3 residues: CASSLSGVSGNTIYF. CDR3 coding DNA: TGTGCCAGCAGCTTATCGGGAGTCTCTGGAAACACCATATATTTT. The entire variable domain, with the rest obtained from reference TRBV11-2 and TRBJ1-3, is as follows: EAGVAQSPRYKIIEKRQSVAFWCNPISGHATLYWYQQILGQGPKLLIQFQNNGVVDDSQLPKDRFSAERLKGVDSTLKIQPAKLEDSAVYLCASSLSGVSGNTIYFGEGSWLTVV.

The chain combines TRBV15 with TRBJ2-1; 9 positions agree with TRBD2. The V gene's germline CDR1 is LNHNV and CDR2 YYDKDF (reference sequence). The trim removed 0 bases at V and 9 bases at J, leaving 6 bases unmatched. There are 15 residues in the CDR3. CDR3: CATSREGRGGPEQFF. The CDR3 nucleotides read TGTGCCACCAGCAGAGAGGGGCGGGGGGGCCCTGAGCAGTTCTTC.

The chain is built from TRBV7-8 and TRBJ2-4; D perhaps matches TRBD1 (7 bases). Germline assignment: CDR1 SGHVS and CDR2 FQNEAQ. Trimming removed 5 bases at V and 7 bases at J, with 12 bases between. The length of the CDR3 is 13 residues. CDR3 sequence: CASSLRDSNIQYF. CDR3 sequence (DNA): TGTGCCAGCAGCCTGCGGGACAGCAACATTCAGTACTTC.

The V gene is TRBV6-1, the J gene TRBJ2-7; D call uncertain. Trimming stripped 0 bases from V and 7 bases from J, with 7 bases between. The V gene's germline CDR1 is MNHNS and CDR2 SASEGT. CDR3 length: 12 amino acids. The CDR3 is CASSEATWEQYF. CDR3 DNA: TGTGCCAGCAGTGAAGCGACATGGGAGCAGTACTTC.

This rearrangement joins TRBV4-2 to TRBJ2-7; 10 positions match TRBD2. CDR3 length: 15 amino acids. CDR1 is LGHNA, CDR2 YNFKEQ, per germline. The J segment lost 5 bases and the V segment lost 0 bases, leaving 4 bases of the junction unmatched. Here the CDR3 DNA reads TGTGCCAGCAGCCAAGAGCACGGGACTAGCGACGAGCAGTACTTC. It translates to CASSQEHGTSDEQYF.

The V call is TRBV19, the J call TRBJ1-2; 8 bases agree with TRBD1. V shed 5 bases and J 2 bases; nucleotides not matched to a gene: 4. The germline gives CDR1 LNHDA, CDR2 SQIVND (reference sequence). The CDR3 runs to 14 residues. CDR3 loop: CASSGQGINYGYTF. CDR3 bases: TGTGCCAGTAGTGGACAGGGCATAAACTATGGCTACACCTTC.

V gene TRBV11-3 combines with J gene TRBJ2-1; TRBD1 aligns across 9 bases. V dropped 4 bases and J dropped 7; count of bases not matched to a gene: 2. Per germline, CDR1 SGHNT and CDR2 YENEEA. The CDR3 length is 13 residues. CDR3 coding DNA: TGTGCCAGCAGCTCAGGGACAGGGAATGAGCAGTTCTTC. Its translation is CASSSGTGNEQFF.

The CDR3 reads CASSESPDRAYGYTF. The CDR3 nucleotides are TGCGCCAGCAGTGAGTCCCCGGACAGGGCCTATGGCTACACCTTC. The J gene is TRBJ1-2, the V gene TRBV10-2; 8 nucleotides match TRBD1. The V gene's germline CDR1 is WSHSY and CDR2 SAAADI. The V and J ends lost 0 bases and 4 bases, in that order; junction bases with no gene match: 4. The CDR3 is made up of 15 amino acids.

This chain links TRBV9 with TRBJ2-1; TRBD1 might be the D (6 bases). Germline V gene data show CDR1 as SGDLS and CDR2 as YYNGEE. V was shortened by 0 bases and J by 9 bases, with 10 bases between the two germline ends. This CDR3 comprises 13 residues. In DNA, the CDR3 is TGTGCCAGCAGCGTAGAAGGCAGGGGTGAGCAGTTCTTC. Residues: CASSVEGRGEQFF.

This chain links TRBV5-4 with TRBJ1-3; D is unclear. The germline V and J ends were trimmed by 4 bases and 0 bases, with 11 bases remaining between them. The CDR3 runs 15 residues. Looked up from germline, CDR1 is SGHNT and CDR2 is YYREEE (reference sequence). The CDR3 here is CASSLSQDSGNTIYF. The DNA of the CDR3 is TGTGCCAGCAGCCTATCGCAGGACTCTGGAAACACCATATATTTT.